The 31 T cell receptor beta chains listed next were all sequenced from one sample in a study of cytomegalovirus exposure and HLA in healthy donors (dated by TCRdb to about 2017). To prepare the library, the immunoSEQ multiplex PCR assay was applied. A mixture of 60 forward primers for TCR Vbeta segments and 13 reverse primers for TCR Jbeta segments was used in the multiplex PCR. Drawn from immuneACCESS, this table holds only the in-frame rearrangements with V and J called that TCRdb kept. Clones are partly lost; checked studies trace under half to an unresolved V gene and leave the rest unexplained. The sample includes under 130,000 clones, with about 59% observed a single time. 3.5% to 4% of the sample belongs to the ten largest clones. The specimen was PBMCs. The receptors were gathered from a man aged 25-45 years in good health and CMV-seropositive.

The rearrangement joins TRBV2 to TRBJ1-5; 7 bases agree with TRBD1. The trim removed 7 bases at V and 4 bases at J, leaving 10 bases unmatched. Germline assignment: CDR1 SNHLY and CDR2 FYNNEI. The CDR3 runs 15 residues. The CDR3: CASNGADRPNQPQHF. As DNA, the CDR3 is TGTGCCAGCAATGGGGCGGACAGGCCTAATCAGCCCCAGCATTTT.

There are a few counts of this clone. V and J are TRBV7-9 and TRBJ1-1; no firm D call. The V gene's germline CDR1 is SEHNR and CDR2 FQNEAQ (reference sequence). CDR3 size: 15 residues. The ends were cut back, 5 bases at V and 1 base at J, with 14 bases in the middle. CDR3: CASSPDLGGNTEAFF. The CDR3 DNA is TGTGCCAGCAGCCCAGACCTGGGAGGGAACACTGAAGCTTTCTTT.

Worth noting for this clone: Since the CDR3 does not end with the conserved phenylalanine or tryptophan, this likely comes from a read error. This chain connects TRBV30 to TRBJ2-7, with 8 positions matching TRBD1. This CDR3 spans 14 amino acids. Germline V gives CDR1 GTSNPN, CDR2 SVGIG (reference sequence). V shed 0 bases and J 3 bases; nucleotides not matched to a gene: 4. Written as DNA, the CDR3 is TGTGCCTGGAGTGTCGGGACAGGTATCTACGAGCAGTACCTC. It codes for CAWSVGTGIYEQYL.

The chain is built from TRBV9 and TRBJ2-7, with 11 bases matching TRBD1. The CDR3 covers 15 residues. The germline V gene encodes CDR1 SGDLS and CDR2 YYNGEE. With V trimmed by 4 bases and J by 4 bases, 7 bases remained unmatched. This CDR3 is CASSPPGQGEYEQYF. The CDR3 DNA is TGTGCCAGCAGCCCACCGGGACAGGGGGAATACGAGCAGTACTTC.

The rearrangement joins TRBV2 to TRBJ1-1; no firm D call. CDR3 length: 12 residues. V was shortened by 5 bases and J by 5 bases, with 9 bases between the two germline ends. Germline V lookup: CDR1 SNHLY, CDR2 FYNNEI. The CDR3 coding sequence is TGTGCCAGCAGTCGACTCTGGACTGAAGCTTTCTTT. Translated, it gives CASSRLWTEAFF.

This clone has more than one count but fewer than ten. The chain couples TRBV4-2 to TRBJ2-7; D is possibly TRBD1 (6 bases). The germline gives CDR1 LGHNA, CDR2 YNFKEQ. The CDR3 has 13 amino acids. The V gene lost 0 bases and the J gene lost 8 bases, with 11 bases spanning the gap. Here the CDR3 reads CASSQDRGRKQYF. The DNA of the CDR3 is TGTGCCAGCAGCCAAGATAGGGGGAGAAAGCAGTACTTC.

V usage is TRBV29-1 and J usage is TRBJ2-7, with 11 bases aligning to TRBD1. The CDR3 covers 14 residues. Germline CDR1 is SQVTM and CDR2 is ANQGSEA. V was pared by 6 bases and J by 2 bases, with 6 bases of the junction left unmatched. The DNA of the CDR3 is TGCAGCGTCCCGGGACAGGGGGGCCCCTACGAGCAGTACTTC. This codes for CSVPGQGGPYEQYF.

This clone was counted between two and nine times. This chain connects TRBV6-1 to TRBJ2-3; possible D gene TRBD1, 6 bases. CDR1 and CDR2 from the germline V gene are MNHNS and SASEGT. This CDR3 is built from 15 residues. Deletions cut 1 base from V and 6 bases from J, with 14 bases between. CDR3 nucleotide sequence: TGTGCCAGCAGTGAAGGCAGGGGCTCTTGGGATACGCAGTATTTT. This sequence encodes CASSEGRGSWDTQYF.

This clone was recorded a few times. This rearrangement joins TRBV2 to TRBJ2-7; 7 bases are shared with TRBD2. The trim removed 3 bases at V and 6 bases at J, leaving 8 bases unmatched. There are 14 residues in the CDR3. The germline CDR1 and CDR2 sequences are SNHLY and FYNNEI. The CDR3 sequence is CASSDYGGEGEQYF. CDR3 DNA sequence: TGTGCCAGCAGTGATTATGGAGGGGAGGGCGAGCAGTACTTC.

The chain employs TRBV5-1 and TRBJ1-2; 9 nucleotides align to TRBD1. In germline, CDR1 is SGHRS, CDR2 YFSETQ. This CDR3 has 15 residues. V was clipped by 2 bases and J by 6 bases; unmatched bases: 8. The CDR3 DNA follows: TGCGCCAGCAGCTTTTTTACAGGGGGCGCAGATGGCTACACCTTC. It translates to CASSFFTGGADGYTF.

The CDR3: CASSPLGGQETQYF. As DNA, the CDR3 is TGTGCCAGCAGCCCCCTGGGGGGCCAAGAGACCCAGTACTTC. The chain couples TRBV11-3 to TRBJ2-5; D is possibly TRBD2 (6 bases). Trimming stripped 5 bases from V and 1 base from J, with 11 bases between. The CDR3 covers 14 residues. Germline V CDR1 and CDR2: SGHNT, YENEEA.

The chain couples TRBV29-1 to TRBJ1-2, with a weak D call TRBD1 (6 bases). The CDR3 runs to 12 residues. Trimming shortened V by 1 base and J by 8 bases, and 11 bases separated the two germline ends. Germline V CDR1 and CDR2: SQVTM, ANQGSEA. The CDR3, as DNA: TGCAGCGTTGAAGTAGGGGGGGGAGGCTACACCTTC. It translates to CSVEVGGGGYTF.

The chain recombines TRBV11-3 with TRBJ2-5; 10 bases fit TRBD1. The DNA end is a closer match to TRBJ2-7, so the J assignment may be wrong. There are 14 residues in the CDR3. The germline V gene encodes CDR1 SGHNT and CDR2 YENEEA. As DNA, the CDR3 is TGTGCCAGCAGCTACCGACAGGGGGCTTACGAGCAGTACTTC. This encodes CASSYRQGAYEQYF.

This clone has more than one count but fewer than ten. CDR3 in amino acids: CASRVRTGNTEAFF. DNA of the CDR3: TGTGCCAGCAGGGTTCGGACAGGGAACACTGAAGCTTTCTTT. The V gene is TRBV6-5, the J gene TRBJ1-1; TRBD1 matches 7 bases. Germline CDR1 and CDR2: MNHEY and SVGAGI. This CDR3 has 14 residues. After removal of 6 bases from V and 1 base from J, the junction contained 5 bases not matched to a gene.

The V and J genes are TRBV5-6 and TRBJ1-6; a weak D match, TRBD1 (6 bases). Trimming shortened V by 1 base and J by 5 bases, and 10 bases separated the two germline ends. Germline V gene data show CDR1 as SGHDT and CDR2 as YYEEEE. The CDR3 is 15 residues long. The CDR3 is CASSLRGGNNSPLHF. CDR3 DNA sequence: TGTGCCAGCAGCTTGAGGGGGGGCAATAATTCACCCCTCCACTTT.

V is TRBV5-1 and J is TRBJ2-7; D is uncertain. The CDR3 sequence is 14 residues long. V was cut by 4 bases and J by 0 bases, with 11 bases left in between. Germline V gene sequence: CDR1 SGHRS, CDR2 YFSETQ. CDR3 DNA: TGCGCCAGCAGCCGACATACCAGCTCCTACGAGCAGTACTTC. Residues: CASSRHTSSYEQYF.

This clone was seen a handful of times. The V and J genes are TRBV6-1 and TRBJ1-5; 7 bases are a match to TRBD1. The CDR3 sequence is 15 residues long. Germline V gene data show CDR1 as MNHNS and CDR2 as SASEGT. Trimming removed 5 bases from V and 1 base from J; junction bases left unmatched: 5. In DNA form, the CDR3 reads TGTGCCAGCAGTCACCTACAGGGGAGCAATCAGCCCCAGCATTTT. Encoded protein: CASSHLQGSNQPQHF.

V gene TRBV19 combines with J gene TRBJ2-1; D possibly corresponds to TRBD2 (6 bases). CDR1 is LNHDA and CDR2 is SQIVND in the germline V gene (reference sequence). Trimming shortened V by 7 bases and J by 9 bases, and 16 bases separated the two germline ends. CDR3 size: 13 residues. The CDR3 spells CASTQTGVGEQFF. The CDR3 DNA reads as TGTGCCAGTACCCAAACGGGGGTGGGTGAGCAGTTCTTC.

The chain links TRBV7-9 to TRBJ1-1; D unresolved. The germline V gene encodes CDR1 SEHNR and CDR2 FQNEAQ (reference sequence). V was clipped by 4 bases and J by 3 bases, with 6 bases between them. CDR3 length: 12 residues. The CDR3 here is CASSWADTEAFF. Here the CDR3 DNA reads TGTGCCAGCAGCTGGGCCGACACTGAAGCTTTCTTT.

The chain uses TRBV11-3 and TRBJ2-5; the D is unclear. V shed 0 bases and J shed 0 bases, with 8 bases lying between them. The germline CDR1 and CDR2 sequences are SGHNT and YENEEA. This CDR3 contains 15 residues. The chain's CDR3 is CASSLDLADQETQYF. CDR3 nucleotide sequence: TGTGCCAGCAGCTTAGATCTGGCAGACCAAGAGACCCAGTACTTC.

The V and J genes are TRBV4-1 and TRBJ2-7, with 7 bases matching TRBD2. The germline gives CDR1 MGHRA, CDR2 YSYEKL. The CDR3 extends over 16 amino acids. Losses at the gene ends were 1 base for V and 2 bases for J; bases not matched to a gene: 8. The CDR3 sequence: CASSQVASGAPYEQYF. For the CDR3, the DNA is TGCGCCAGCAGCCAAGTTGCAAGCGGGGCACCCTACGAGCAGTACTTC.

The gene calls are TRBV27 and TRBJ1-6; a weak D match, TRBD1 (5 bases). The V and J ends lost 2 bases and 10 bases respectively, with 12 bases between them. The CDR3 is 14 residues long. Germline-derived CDR1 and CDR2 are MNHEY and SMNVEV (reference sequence). The CDR3 loop reads CASSLQAGRSPLHF. In nucleotides, the CDR3 is TGTGCCAGCAGTTTACAGGCAGGGAGGTCACCCCTCCACTTT.

The table lists this clone with a few counts. The V gene is TRBV5-1, the J gene TRBJ2-5; 10 nucleotides agree with TRBD2. V trimming: 4 bases; J trimming: 2 bases; junction bases outside the gene matches: 5. Germline CDR1 SGHRS, CDR2 YFSETQ. The length of the CDR3 is 15 residues. The CDR3 reads CASSPLAGGQETQYF. In nucleotides, the CDR3 is TGCGCCAGCAGCCCCTTAGCGGGGGGACAAGAGACCCAGTACTTC.

The gene calls are TRBV5-1 and TRBJ1-3; 7 bases fit TRBD1. V lost 0 bases and J lost 0; bases outside the gene matches: 0. CDR3 length: 15 amino acids. The germline V gene encodes CDR1 SGHRS and CDR2 YFSETQ. The CDR3 nucleotides read TGCGCCAGCAGCTTGGAGGGGGCCTCTGGAAACACCATATATTTT. The encoded protein is CASSLEGASGNTIYF.

The V call is TRBV30, the J call TRBJ1-4; possibly TRBD1 for D (6 bases). CDR3 size: 14 residues. V gave up 3 bases and J gave up 6 bases, with 14 bases separating them. CDR1 and CDR2 from the germline V gene are GTSNPN and SVGIG (reference sequence). In DNA, the CDR3 is TGTGCCTGGAGAGAAGGGGGGGAAGATGAAAAACTGTTTTTT. Protein product: CAWREGGEDEKLFF.

This clone turned up a few times. The chain carries TRBV4-1 and TRBJ2-3; unclear D gene. The length of the CDR3 is 14 residues. Germline CDR1 is MGHRA and CDR2 is YSYEKL. Trimming removed 0 bases at V and 1 base at J, with 5 bases between. The CDR3 DNA is TGCGCCAGCAGCCAAGAGTATCGCACAGATACGCAGTATTTT. Amino acids: CASSQEYRTDTQYF.

This chain uses TRBV21-1 with TRBJ2-5; the D segment call TRBD2 is taken from the table without a DNA check. The J call is in doubt because the DNA end fits TRBJ2-7 better. TRBV21-1 is reported as a pseudogene. The CDR3 loop spans 12 amino acids. Written as DNA, the CDR3 is TGTGCCAGCAGCAAGGGAGCCTACGAGCAGTACTTC. The encoded protein is CASSKGAYEQYF.

The V and J genes are TRBV29-1 and TRBJ1-1; D not resolved. V lost 6 bases and J lost 5, with 10 bases in between. Looked up from germline, CDR1 is SQVTM and CDR2 is ANQGSEA. This CDR3 is built from 11 residues. CDR3 nucleotide sequence: TGCAGCGTCCCCGGGATGACTGAAGCTTTCTTT. It yields the protein CSVPGMTEAFF.

This clone was detected only a few times. The chain couples TRBV27 to TRBJ1-1, with 10 bases identical to TRBD1. Germline-derived CDR1 and CDR2 are MNHEY and SMNVEV (reference sequence). The CDR3 spans 15 residues. After removal of 5 bases from V and 5 bases from J, the junction contained 8 bases not matched to a gene. DNA for the CDR3: TGTGCCAGCAGTGCCCCCGGGACAGGGGAGACTGAAGCTTTCTTT. It yields the protein CASSAPGTGETEAFF.

This sequence joins TRBV20-1 and TRBJ1-2; possibly TRBD1 for D (5 bases). V lost 3 bases to trimming and J lost 8 bases, with 10 bases between them. There are 11 residues in the CDR3. CDR1 DFQATT and CDR2 SNEGSKA come from the germline V gene (reference sequence). CDR3 residues: CSASRGEGYTF. The CDR3 DNA sequence: TGCAGTGCTAGTCGGGGGGAGGGCTACACCTTC.

The CDR3 loop reads CASSLGGNTEAFF. CDR3 DNA: TGTGCCAGCAGCTTGGGAGGAAACACTGAAGCTTTCTTT. The chain carries TRBV6-5 and TRBJ1-1; unclear D gene. CDR1 MNHEY and CDR2 SVGAGI come from the germline V gene. V was pared by 6 bases and J by 2 bases, with 10 bases between. The CDR3 length is 13 residues.